These 2 T cell receptor beta chains originate from one sample sequenced in a study of shared clonotypes between healthy human individuals. Terminally differentiated effector memory CD45RA+ cells were excluded from the naive CD8 cells, which were CD45RO-negative and positively selected for CCR7. TCRdb's table, derived via immunoSEQ multiplex PCR, lists solely in-frame clones and lacks some. The data contain around 2,100,000 clones, just under 95% of them singletons. Sample: naive CD8+ T cells sorted from blood. The receptors derive from a man younger than 35 in good health.

The chain employs TRBV30 and TRBJ2-2; no reliable D call. V was cut by 1 base and J by 2 bases, with 5 bases left in between. The CDR3 extends over 13 amino acids. In germline, CDR1 is GTSNPN, CDR2 SVGIG (reference sequence). Here the CDR3 DNA reads TGTGCCTGGAGTGACAGCAACACCGGGGAGCTGTTTTTT. Translating gives CAWSDSNTGELFF.

A single count supports this clone. The chain has TRBV9 and TRBJ1-6; no firm D call. This CDR3 comprises 15 residues. Trimming removed 3 bases at V and 7 bases at J, with 14 bases between. The germline V gene encodes CDR1 SGDLS and CDR2 YYNGEE. In DNA form, the CDR3 reads TGTGCCAGCAGCGCATCAGGACGGCTCAATTCACCCCTCCACTTT. Translation gives CASSASGRLNSPLHF.